These 26 T cell receptor beta chains were all obtained from the same sample, sequenced in a study of control samples from healthy donors and cancer patients. The method was immunoSEQ multiplex PCR; TCRdb's version includes in-frame clones alone and lacks a portion of them. Among some 220,000 clones, just under 95% were seen once, and the ten largest hold roughly 1.6%. Sequencing was done on a sample of blood. These receptors all come from a man aged 50-60 years in good health.

This chain connects TRBV30 to TRBJ1-1; D may be TRBD1 (6 bases). V lost 2 bases to trimming and J lost 1 base, with 14 bases between them. Germline V gene data show CDR1 as GTSNPN and CDR2 as SVGIG (reference sequence). The CDR3 spans 15 residues. The CDR3 DNA follows: TGTGCCTGGAGTATACGGGGGCTCGGGAACACTGAAGCTTTCTTT. Its protein product is CAWSIRGLGNTEAFF.

V usage is TRBV11-1 and J usage is TRBJ1-5; D unresolved. The CDR3 is made up of 13 amino acids. Germline V gives CDR1 SGHAT, CDR2 FQDESV (reference sequence). V shed 3 bases and J shed 2 bases, with 5 bases lying between them. CDR3 in DNA: TGTGCCAGCAGCTTGAGCGGCAATCAGCCCCAGCATTTT. Translated: CASSLSGNQPQHF.

This chain uses TRBV9 with TRBJ2-5, with D unclear. The CDR3 has 13 residues. Germline-derived CDR1 and CDR2 are SGDLS and YYNGEE. V shed 0 bases and J shed 5 bases, with 8 bases lying between them. The CDR3 loop is CASSVGVEETQYF. The CDR3, as DNA: TGTGCCAGCAGCGTAGGGGTAGAGGAGACCCAGTACTTC.

This clone has only one observation. Written as DNA, the CDR3 is TGTGCCAGCACCCCCGGGAGGGGGCTTGACGAGCAGTACTTC. Translated: CASTPGRGLDEQYF. This chain links TRBV6-6 with TRBJ2-7, with D maybe TRBD2 (8 bases). The CDR3 is 14 residues long. V dropped 7 bases and J dropped 5 bases, with 18 bases sitting between them. Germline assignment: CDR1 MNHNY and CDR2 SVGAGI (reference sequence).

The chain combines TRBV5-4 with TRBJ2-7, with 7 bases aligning to TRBD1. The V segment lost 3 bases and the J segment 3 bases; nucleotides outside the gene matches: 9. CDR3 length: 15 amino acids. The germline V gene has CDR1 SGHNT and CDR2 YYREEE (reference sequence). CDR3 amino acids: CASSSPGQENYEQYF. In DNA form, the CDR3 reads TGTGCCAGCAGCTCCCCCGGACAGGAAAACTACGAGCAGTACTTC.

J is TRBJ1-1 and V is TRBV5-5; 8 bases map to TRBD1. CDR3 length: 16 amino acids. Per the germline V gene, CDR1 is SGHKS and CDR2 is YYEKEE (reference sequence). The V gene end was trimmed by 0 bases and the J gene end by 4 bases; junction bases not matched to a gene: 8. CDR3 DNA: TGTGCCAGCAGCTTGGGGGCAGGGGGCTGGGGCACTGAAGCTTTCTTT. This gives the protein CASSLGAGGWGTEAFF.

The CDR3 nucleotides are TGTGCCAGTAGGGACGGTTCCTCTGGAAACACCATATATTTT. Its translation: CASRDGSSGNTIYF. The rearrangement links TRBV19 to TRBJ1-3; no clear D gene. CDR3 size: 14 residues. V lost 6 bases to trimming and J lost 0 bases, with 9 bases between them. In germline, CDR1 is LNHDA, CDR2 SQIVND (reference sequence).

Notes on this clone: Relative to the germline gene, one junction end is altered; a read error may explain this. The V call is TRBV18, the J call TRBJ2-3, with TRBD2 identical over 9 bases. Germline V CDR1 and CDR2: KGHSH, LQKENI. This CDR3 spans 11 amino acids. CDR3 protein: CASSSGTSMNF. DNA of the CDR3: TGTGCCAGCTCGTCCGGGACTAGCATGAATTTT.

This clone was detected only once. The chain recombines TRBV7-8 with TRBJ2-7; 8 bases are a match to TRBD1. This CDR3 is 15 amino acids long. V lost 3 bases and J lost 5; bases outside the gene matches: 9. CDR1 and CDR2 (germline): SGHVS, FQNEAQ. The CDR3 is CASSFDRGEVNEQYF. The DNA for the CDR3 is TGTGCCAGCAGCTTTGACAGGGGCGAAGTCAACGAGCAGTACTTC.

This sequence joins TRBV6-1 and TRBJ2-6, with D possibly being TRBD1 or TRBD2 (5 bases each). The CDR3 length is 16 residues. Germline loops: CDR1 MNHNS, CDR2 SASEGT. Between the trimmed V and J ends, which lost 4 bases and 4 bases, there was a span of 14 bases. The CDR3 reads CASSARAGTGANVLTF. CDR3 in DNA: TGTGCCAGCAGTGCCCGGGCCGGGACCGGGGCCAACGTCCTGACTTTC.

This chain connects TRBV11-2 to TRBJ1-6; no clear D gene. Germline V CDR1 and CDR2: SGHAT, FQNNGV. This CDR3 is 11 amino acids long. Trimming removed 1 base at V and 14 bases at J, with 6 bases between. DNA of the CDR3: TGTGCCAGCAGCTTAGGAACAACCCTCCACTTT. Translation: CASSLGTTLHF.

This sequence joins TRBV5-8 and TRBJ2-5; 7 nucleotides line up with TRBD1. The CDR3 is made up of 15 amino acids. V gave up 0 bases and J gave up 1 base; unmatched junction bases: 3. CDR1 is SGHTS, CDR2 YDEGEE, per germline. CDR3 in amino acids: CASSLGQGFQETQYF. The CDR3 nucleotides are TGTGCCAGCAGCTTGGGACAGGGTTTCCAAGAGACCCAGTACTTC.

The chain's CDR3 is CASSIPAGAGELFF. CDR3 nucleotides: TGCGCCAGCAGCATCCCCGCTGGGGCCGGGGAGCTGTTTTTT. The V call is TRBV5-1, the J call TRBJ2-2; unclear D gene. Trimming pared 4 bases from V and 6 bases from J, leaving 13 bases between. Looked up from germline, CDR1 is SGHRS and CDR2 is YFSETQ. The CDR3 has 14 residues.

V and J are TRBV5-6 and TRBJ2-7, with 10 nucleotides matching TRBD1. CDR1 SGHDT and CDR2 YYEEEE come from the germline V gene. This CDR3 is built from 15 residues. Unmatched junction bases numbered 8, after V lost 4 bases and J lost 4 bases. The CDR3 here is CASSKTGTGAYEQYV. The CDR3 nucleotides are TGTGCCAGCAGCAAAACCGGGACAGGGGCGTACGAGCAGTACGTC.

The chain combines TRBV7-9 with TRBJ2-1; D perhaps matches TRBD1 (6 bases). V dropped 4 bases and J dropped 2 bases, with 9 bases sitting between them. The CDR3 is 14 residues long. Germline CDR1 and CDR2: SEHNR and FQNEAQ (reference sequence). The CDR3 here is CASSSRQAYNEQFF. The DNA for the CDR3 is TGTGCCAGCAGCTCGCGACAGGCCTACAATGAGCAGTTCTTC. Using reference TRBV7-9 and TRBJ2-1 for the parts outside the CDR3, the full variable domain is DTGVSQNPRHKITKRGQNVTFRCDPISEHNRLYWYRQTLGQGPEFLTYFQNEAQLEKSRLLSDRFSAERPKGSFSTLEIQRTEQGDSAMYLCASSSRQAYNEQFFGPGTRLTVL.

This chain connects TRBV7-9 to TRBJ2-7; no clear D gene. This CDR3 spans 12 amino acids. Germline V lookup: CDR1 SEHNR, CDR2 FQNEAQ (reference sequence). V was pared by 1 base and J by 4 bases, with 5 bases between. The CDR3, as DNA: TGTGCCAGCAGCTTAGATTGGTACGAGCAGTACTTC. This sequence encodes CASSLDWYEQYF.

The chain is built from TRBV28 and TRBJ2-7; 10 nucleotides line up with TRBD1. After removal of 9 bases from V and 0 bases from J, the junction contained 11 bases not matched to a gene. Germline CDR1 is MDHEN and CDR2 is SYDVKM. The CDR3 extends over 16 amino acids. This CDR3 is CASSTTGGISSYEQYF. CDR3 bases: TGTGCCAGTTCGACGACAGGGGGCATCAGCTCCTACGAGCAGTACTTC.

The V gene is TRBV5-1, the J gene TRBJ2-5; D gene ambiguous. CDR3 length: 13 residues. Germline V gene data show CDR1 as SGHRS and CDR2 as YFSETQ. The V end was cut by 0 bases, the J end by 5 bases, with 8 bases between. The CDR3 here is CASSLDSRETQYF. CDR3 in DNA: TGCGCCAGCAGCTTGGACAGCCGGGAGACCCAGTACTTC.

V is TRBV3-1 (or the pseudogene TRBV3-2) and J is TRBJ1-3; no clear D gene. In germline, CDR1 is LGHDT, CDR2 YNNKEL (reference sequence). This CDR3 contains 15 residues. Trimming removed 1 base at V and 3 bases at J, with 10 bases between. The CDR3 sequence: CASSQGRSFGNTIYF. As DNA, the CDR3 is TGTGCCAGCAGCCAAGGCAGATCCTTTGGAAACACCATATATTTT.

The V call is TRBV9, the J call TRBJ1-3; 7 bases align to TRBD1. The trim removed 0 bases at V and 3 bases at J, leaving 9 bases unmatched. The CDR3 consists of 17 residues. The germline V gene has CDR1 SGDLS and CDR2 YYNGEE. CDR3 in amino acids: CASSVEGSTGFGNTIYF. CDR3 sequence (DNA): TGTGCCAGCAGCGTAGAGGGATCGACAGGGTTTGGAAACACCATATATTTT.

CDR3 residues: CASSQTQGADTGELFF. The CDR3 DNA is TGTGCCAGCAGCCAAACACAGGGGGCGGACACCGGGGAGCTGTTTTTT. The chain couples TRBV3-1 (or the pseudogene TRBV3-2) to TRBJ2-2, with 9 nucleotides matching TRBD1. The V segment lost 2 bases and the J segment 3 bases; nucleotides outside the gene matches: 4. The CDR3 is 16 residues long. The germline gives CDR1 LGHDT, CDR2 YNNKEL (reference sequence).

This rearrangement joins TRBV9 to TRBJ1-1, with a possible D match to TRBD1 (5 bases). This CDR3 contains 15 residues. CDR1 and CDR2 from the germline V gene are SGDLS and YYNGEE. The germline V and J ends were trimmed by 4 bases and 3 bases, with 16 bases remaining between them. The CDR3 nucleotides are TGTGCCAGCAGCCGGGCCCTACAGGAGGACACTGAAGCTTTCTTT. Its translation: CASSRALQEDTEAFF.

The chain employs TRBV6-5 and TRBJ1-4, with 8 bases aligning to TRBD1. Germline CDR1 is MNHEY and CDR2 is SVGAGI. With V trimmed by 4 bases and J by 5 bases, 6 bases remained unmatched. The CDR3 loop spans 15 amino acids. The CDR3 DNA reads TGTGCCAGCAGTTTGACAGGGGCCCCGAATGAAAAACTGTTTTTT. Translation gives CASSLTGAPNEKLFF.

Details on this clone: The identical CDR3 is also encoded by other nucleotide sequences in the sample. This rearrangement joins TRBV9 to TRBJ1-1; the D is unclear. The V end was cut by 0 bases, the J end by 0 bases, with 3 bases between. CDR3 length equals 13 residues. Germline-derived CDR1 and CDR2 are SGDLS and YYNGEE. In DNA, the CDR3 is TGTGCCAGCAGCGTAGCACTGAACACTGAAGCTTTCTTT. It codes for CASSVALNTEAFF.

The chain is built from TRBV7-9 and TRBJ1-2, with TRBD1 as a possible D gene (6 bases). Trimming removed 5 bases from V and 0 bases from J, with 10 bases in between. The CDR3 loop spans 14 amino acids. Germline V gives CDR1 SEHNR, CDR2 FQNEAQ (reference sequence). CDR3 nucleotides: TGTGCCAGCAGCCCACAGGGAGCTAACTATGGCTACACCTTC. It codes for CASSPQGANYGYTF.

The gene calls are TRBV5-4 and TRBJ1-1; 7 bases line up with TRBD1. The CDR3 length is 13 residues. J gave up 5 bases and V 4 bases, and 5 bases lay outside the gene matches. The germline V gene encodes CDR1 SGHNT and CDR2 YYREEE (reference sequence). The CDR3 DNA is TGTGCCAGCAGCACCGGGACAGTTACTGAAGCTTTCTTT. This encodes CASSTGTVTEAFF.